The 17 T cell receptor beta chains presented below share a single source sample, sequenced in a study of cytomegalovirus exposure and HLA in healthy donors. Both 60 Vbeta primers and 13 Jbeta primers went into the PCR. Repertoires were generated with immunoSEQ multiplex PCR, while TCRdb's copy carries only in-frame clones and drops some. This table has 110,000 to 150,000 clones, roughly 80% appearing once. The sequenced sample consisted of PBMCs. The receptors were sampled from a male donor in good health and CMV-seronegative.

V gene TRBV4-3 combines with J gene TRBJ1-6; D is uncertain. Germline CDR1 is LGHNA and CDR2 is YSLEER. CDR3 size: 14 residues. The V and J ends lost 0 bases and 13 bases respectively, with 13 bases between them. CDR3 region: CASSQDEGKWPLHF. CDR3 in DNA: TGCGCCAGCAGCCAAGATGAGGGAAAGTGGCCCCTCCACTTT.

The genes are TRBV19 and TRBJ2-1, with TRBD2 identical over 8 bases. The V segment lost 10 bases and the J segment 8 bases; nucleotides outside the gene matches: 16. Germline CDR1 LNHDA, CDR2 SQIVND (reference sequence). The CDR3 length is 15 residues. CDR3 in amino acids: CATRGPAGAPDEQFF. CDR3 sequence (DNA): TGTGCCACCCGCGGCCCAGCGGGGGCCCCCGATGAGCAGTTCTTC.

The V and J genes are TRBV28 and TRBJ1-5; no definite D call. CDR1 and CDR2 (germline): MDHEN, SYDVKM. The CDR3 is made up of 11 amino acids. The ends were cut back, 6 bases at V and 9 bases at J, with 9 bases in the middle. The CDR3, as DNA: TGTGCCAGCAGCGCCCTTAGGCCCCAGCATTTT. Translating gives CASSALRPQHF.

The chain employs TRBV27 and TRBJ1-2, with 10 bases matching TRBD1. The CDR3 is made up of 16 amino acids. CDR1 MNHEY and CDR2 SMNVEV come from the germline V gene (reference sequence). The V segment lost 5 bases and the J segment 5 bases; nucleotides outside the gene matches: 11. CDR3: CASSPSPGTGDYGYTF. CDR3 DNA sequence: TGTGCCAGCAGTCCAAGTCCCGGGACAGGGGATTATGGCTACACCTTC.

The V call is TRBV5-6, the J call TRBJ2-7; TRBD1 matches at 7 bases. In germline, CDR1 is SGHDT, CDR2 YYEEEE. This CDR3 is 14 amino acids long. Unmatched junction bases numbered 3, after V lost 0 bases and J lost 3 bases. This chain's CDR3 is CASSLGDSDYEQYF. The CDR3 DNA reads as TGTGCCAGCAGCTTGGGGGACAGTGACTACGAGCAGTACTTC.

The sample holds one count of this clone. The chain links TRBV27 to TRBJ1-2; 7 bases line up with TRBD1. The CDR3 length is 17 residues. The germline CDR1 and CDR2 sequences are MNHEY and SMNVEV (reference sequence). The V segment lost 4 bases and the J segment 1 base; nucleotides outside the gene matches: 12. CDR3: CASSSMGQSSLNYGYTF. In DNA form, the CDR3 reads TGTGCCAGCAGTTCGATGGGACAGAGCTCCCTTAACTATGGCTACACCTTC.

The chain has TRBV4-1 and TRBJ2-7, with D possibly TRBD1 on 6 matching bases. Germline V gene data show CDR1 as MGHRA and CDR2 as YSYEKL. Trimming took off 0 bases at V and 2 bases at J, with 20 bases between the two ends. This CDR3 is built from 18 residues. DNA for the CDR3: TGCGCCAGCAGCCAAGACTGGGGCCACAGGGTCAGCACCTACGAGCAGTACTTC. The encoded protein is CASSQDWGHRVSTYEQYF.

The chain is built from TRBV4-2 and TRBJ1-6; tentatively, D is TRBD1 (5 bases). CDR1 is LGHNA and CDR2 is YNFKEQ in the germline V gene. V lost 3 bases and J 6 bases, leaving 21 bases between the germline ends. This CDR3 has 18 amino acids. The CDR3 DNA reads as TGTGCCAGCAGCCACTCGCTGACCTCAGGGAACTCTAATTCACCCCTCCACTTT. It translates to CASSHSLTSGNSNSPLHF.

About this clone: The junction does not match germline at one end; this may be a read error. This rearrangement joins TRBV7-9 to TRBJ2-7; 7 bases align to TRBD1. The CDR3 is made up of 13 amino acids. Germline CDR1 is SEHNR and CDR2 is FQNEAQ (reference sequence). CDR3: CSSSLAPGGEQYF. The CDR3 bases are TGTTCCAGCAGCTTAGCTCCAGGGGGCGAGCAGTACTTC.

The V gene is TRBV19, the J gene TRBJ2-3; D gene ambiguous. Trimming left V 2 bases short and J 0 bases short, with 12 bases between. The CDR3 is 16 amino acids. Germline V CDR1 and CDR2: LNHDA, SQIVND (reference sequence). The CDR3 here is CASSISLAGSTDTQYF. The CDR3, as DNA: TGTGCCAGTAGTATATCTTTGGCAGGTAGCACAGATACGCAGTATTTT.

The chain links TRBV7-9 to TRBJ1-1, with D possibly being TRBD1 (5 bases). Per germline, CDR1 SEHNR and CDR2 FQNEAQ (reference sequence). CDR3 length equals 14 residues. Trimming removed 5 bases at V and 1 base at J, with 11 bases between. The CDR3 sequence: CASSPEDKNTEAFF. The CDR3 DNA reads as TGTGCCAGCAGCCCAGAGGACAAGAACACTGAAGCTTTCTTT.

A single count supports this clone. A read error may produce the germline difference seen at one junction end. The chain combines TRBV5-1 with TRBJ1-3; TRBD1 matches at 8 bases. This CDR3 is built from 13 residues. Germline V gives CDR1 SGHRS, CDR2 YFSETQ. For the CDR3, the DNA is TGCGCCAGCAGCTCCGTACCTAGGACAGGGACCGATTTT. Protein product: CASSSVPRTGTDF.

The chain has TRBV28 and TRBJ2-4; possible D gene TRBD1, 6 bases. This CDR3 is built from 20 residues. CDR1 and CDR2 (germline): MDHEN, SYDVKM. Trimming shortened V by 1 base and J by 0 bases, and 22 bases separated the two germline ends. The CDR3 sequence: CASSLLVWGRDNLAKNIQYF. CDR3 nucleotides: TGTGCCAGCAGTTTATTAGTATGGGGGCGAGACAATCTAGCCAAAAACATTCAGTACTTC.

This clone was seen a single time. The chain has TRBV18 and TRBJ2-2; TRBD2 might be the D (5 bases). V shed 1 base and J shed 3 bases, with 12 bases lying between them. Looked up from germline, CDR1 is KGHSH and CDR2 is LQKENI. CDR3 length: 16 amino acids. The CDR3 region has the DNA TGTGCCAGCTCACCACTTCGAGGGTACGACACCGGGGAGCTGTTTTTT. Translation gives CASSPLRGYDTGELFF.

Of note for this clone: The same CDR3 is also encoded by other DNA sequences in this sample. This chain's CDR3 is CASSLGAGTNYGYTF. In DNA form, the CDR3 reads TGTGCCAGCAGCTTAGGGGCAGGGACTAACTATGGCTACACCTTC. J is TRBJ1-2 and V is TRBV7-6, with D possibly matching TRBD1 (5 bases). The V gene's germline CDR1 is SGHVS and CDR2 FNYEAQ. The CDR3 spans 15 residues. The V end lost 1 base, the J end lost 0 bases, and 9 bases lay between the germline ends.

The chain carries TRBV7-9 and TRBJ2-1; 12 bases map to TRBD2. This CDR3 spans 18 amino acids. CDR1 is SEHNR and CDR2 is FQNEAQ in the germline V gene (reference sequence). Trimming removed 5 bases from V and 9 bases from J; junction bases left unmatched: 17. The CDR3 loop reads CASSPGGTSGPLYGEQFF. CDR3 coding DNA: TGTGCCAGCAGCCCGGGGGGGACTAGCGGGCCACTTTACGGTGAGCAGTTCTTC.

The rearrangement uses TRBV9 and TRBJ2-5; TRBD2 matches 15 bases. CDR1 and CDR2 (germline): SGDLS, YYNGEE. The CDR3 is 17 residues long. After removal of 2 bases from V and 5 bases from J, the junction contained 7 bases not matched to a gene. The DNA of the CDR3 is TGTGCCAGCAGCGTTGGACTAGCGGGAGGGCCAGGGGAGACCCAGTACTTC. Protein sequence: CASSVGLAGGPGETQYF.